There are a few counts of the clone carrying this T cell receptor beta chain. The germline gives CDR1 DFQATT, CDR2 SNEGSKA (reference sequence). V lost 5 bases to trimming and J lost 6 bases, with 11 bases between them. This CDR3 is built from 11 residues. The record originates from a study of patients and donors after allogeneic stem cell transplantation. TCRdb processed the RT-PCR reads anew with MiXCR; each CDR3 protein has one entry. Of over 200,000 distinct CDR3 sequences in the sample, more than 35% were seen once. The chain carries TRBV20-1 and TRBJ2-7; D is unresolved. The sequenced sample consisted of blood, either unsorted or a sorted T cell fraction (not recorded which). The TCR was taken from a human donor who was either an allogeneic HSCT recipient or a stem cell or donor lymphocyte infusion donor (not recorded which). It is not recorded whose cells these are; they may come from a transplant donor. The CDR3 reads CSAATASEQYF. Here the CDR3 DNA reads TGCAGTGCTGCTACAGCGTCCGAGCAGTACTTC.